One and the same sample provided the 20 T cell receptor beta chains below, sequenced in a study of graft-versus-host responses after intestinal transplantation. Assay: immunoSEQ multiplex PCR; the TCRdb copy retains only in-frame clones and omits some. The table has roughly 46,000 clones, approximately 92% seen once; the top ten hold less than 6%. The specimen was PBMCs, collected around 27 months after a first intestinal transplant, on the day of a second. These receptors all stem from a human patient who received an intestinal transplant, so some T cells may come from the graft donor.

The V and J genes are TRBV7-9 and TRBJ2-7; 7 bases are a match to TRBD1. Germline CDR1 SEHNR, CDR2 FQNEAQ (reference sequence). This CDR3 comprises 13 residues. Trimming at V came to 1 base and at J to 3 bases, leaving 0 bases not matched to a gene. CDR3 in DNA: TGTGCCAGCAGCTTAGGGACAGGCTACGAGCAGTACTTC. It codes for CASSLGTGYEQYF.

The V call is TRBV27, the J call TRBJ2-2; no clear D. The CDR3 has 16 residues. Germline V gives CDR1 MNHEY, CDR2 SMNVEV (reference sequence). Trimming took 5 bases from V and 6 from J, leaving 19 bases between them. The CDR3 reads CASSRPPALAAGELFF. DNA of the CDR3: TGTGCCAGCAGTCGACCCCCTGCATTGGCCGCCGGGGAGCTGTTTTTT.

The V and J genes are TRBV6-5 and TRBJ1-1; D ambiguous. Trimming took off 2 bases at V and 3 bases at J, with 10 bases between the two ends. CDR1 is MNHEY, CDR2 SVGAGI, per germline. The CDR3 extends over 14 amino acids. CDR3 DNA sequence: TGTGCCAGCAGTTACGGAGGGCTTGACACTGAAGCTTTCTTT. The encoded protein is CASSYGGLDTEAFF.

The gene calls are TRBV6-1 and TRBJ1-1, with D possibly being TRBD1 (5 bases). Germline V gene data show CDR1 as MNHNS and CDR2 as SASEGT. V was pared by 6 bases and J by 6 bases, with 14 bases between. This CDR3 is 13 amino acids long. The CDR3 region has the DNA TGTGCCAGCAGCGGGACCCAGGTTTCTGAAGCTTTCTTT. It translates to CASSGTQVSEAFF.

The gene calls are TRBV29-1 and TRBJ1-4, with D possibly matching TRBD1 (5 bases). Germline loops: CDR1 SQVTM, CDR2 ANQGSEA. V lost 7 bases, J lost 0 bases, and 9 bases lay in between. CDR3 length: 13 residues. CDR3 DNA: TGCAGCGGCGGGGGACCAACTAATGAAAAACTGTTTTTT. This sequence encodes CSGGGPTNEKLFF.

This chain uses TRBV2 with TRBJ1-2, with D maybe TRBD1 (6 bases). The germline CDR1 and CDR2 sequences are SNHLY and FYNNEI. V was shortened by 1 base and J by 8 bases, with 20 bases between the two germline ends. The CDR3 is 16 amino acids. The CDR3 DNA sequence: TGTGCCAGCAGTGAAGGTACAGGGTTAATAGGAAAGGGCTACACCTTC. Amino acids: CASSEGTGLIGKGYTF.

This chain joins TRBV2 and TRBJ2-5, with 8 bases lining up with TRBD1. From germline, CDR1 is SNHLY and CDR2 FYNNEI. Trimming at V came to 4 bases and at J to 2 bases, leaving 6 bases not matched to a gene. The CDR3 loop spans 15 amino acids. This CDR3 reads CASSGGQGKQETQYF. The CDR3 region has the DNA TGTGCCAGCAGTGGTGGACAGGGAAAACAAGAGACCCAGTACTTC.

This clone is a singleton in its sample. The rearrangement uses TRBV2 and TRBJ2-3; D might be TRBD1 (5 bases). The CDR3 length is 15 residues. Trimming left V 6 bases short and J 3 bases short, with 16 bases between. Germline lookup yields CDR1 SNHLY and CDR2 FYNNEI. As DNA, the CDR3 is TGTGCCAGCAGGGCAACAGGAACCAGGACAGATACGCAGTATTTT. Amino acid sequence: CASRATGTRTDTQYF.

This chain joins TRBV11-3 and TRBJ2-7, with D maybe TRBD1 (5 bases). Trimming removed 1 base at V and 0 bases at J, with 10 bases between. The germline CDR1 and CDR2 sequences are SGHNT and YENEEA. This CDR3 spans 15 amino acids. Here the CDR3 DNA reads TGTGCCAGCAGCTTAGGTTCGACAGTCTCCTACGAGCAGTACTTC. The encoded protein is CASSLGSTVSYEQYF.

This clone was counted a few times. The chain recombines TRBV2 with TRBJ2-7; a weak D match, TRBD1 (6 bases). Trimming took off 8 bases at V and 2 bases at J, with 13 bases between the two ends. The CDR3 runs to 13 residues. Germline V gene data show CDR1 as SNHLY and CDR2 as FYNNEI. CDR3 loop: CASQGTLTYEQYF. CDR3 nucleotide sequence: TGTGCCAGCCAGGGGACCTTAACCTACGAGCAGTACTTC.

The CDR3 spells CAWSGGAYTEAFF. The CDR3 nucleotides read TGTGCCTGGAGTGGGGGGGCTTACACTGAAGCTTTCTTT. This chain uses TRBV30 with TRBJ1-1, with D tentatively TRBD1 (6 bases). This CDR3 has 13 amino acids. V gave up 1 base and J gave up 3 bases, with 9 bases separating them. The V gene's germline CDR1 is GTSNPN and CDR2 SVGIG (reference sequence).

The rearrangement uses TRBV5-1 and TRBJ2-7, with D perhaps assigned TRBD1 or TRBD2 (5 bases each). V lost 5 bases and J 3 bases, leaving 18 bases between the germline ends. Germline V gene data show CDR1 as SGHRS and CDR2 as YFSETQ. This CDR3 comprises 15 residues. The CDR3: CASSLQVEGFYEQYF. The CDR3 coding sequence is TGCGCCAGCAGTCTACAGGTTGAGGGGTTCTACGAGCAGTACTTC. The full variable domain, with the rest looked up from reference TRBV5-1 and TRBJ2-7, is KAGVTQTPRYLIKTRGQQVTLSCSPISGHRSVSWYQQTPGQGLQFLFEYFSETQRNKGNFPGRFSGRQFSNSRSEMNVSTLELGDSALYLCASSLQVEGFYEQYFGPGTRLTVT.

V and J are TRBV30 and TRBJ1-3; D unresolved. Germline V gene data show CDR1 as GTSNPN and CDR2 as SVGIG (reference sequence). This CDR3 spans 14 amino acids. With 4 bases removed from V and 4 bases from J, the gap between germline ends came to 14 bases. This chain's CDR3 is CAWKSPGWGNTIYF. The CDR3 nucleotides are TGTGCCTGGAAATCGCCTGGGTGGGGAAACACCATATATTTT.

The chain employs TRBV29-1 and TRBJ2-7; a weak D match, TRBD2 (6 bases). Trimming shortened V by 2 bases and J by 6 bases, and 11 bases separated the two germline ends. Looked up from germline, CDR1 is SQVTM and CDR2 is ANQGSEA. The CDR3 length is 12 residues. The CDR3 DNA sequence: TGCAGCGTTGAAATTAGCGGACGCGAGCAGTACTTC. This codes for CSVEISGREQYF.

The rearrangement joins TRBV30 to TRBJ2-3; 7 nucleotides line up with TRBD2. Germline V gives CDR1 GTSNPN, CDR2 SVGIG (reference sequence). CDR3 length equals 14 residues. V shed 0 bases, J shed 4 bases, and the junction held 4 bases outside the gene matches. CDR3 in amino acids: CAWSVLAGADTQYF. DNA for the CDR3: TGTGCCTGGAGTGTACTTGCGGGAGCAGATACGCAGTATTTT.

This chain uses TRBV9 with TRBJ2-3, with no clear D. The CDR3 has 14 amino acids. V was trimmed by 0 bases and J by 4 bases, leaving 9 bases between them. Looked up from germline, CDR1 is SGDLS and CDR2 is YYNGEE. CDR3 sequence reads: CASSVELAADTQYF. For the CDR3, the DNA is TGTGCCAGCAGCGTAGAACTGGCGGCAGATACGCAGTATTTT.

This chain uses TRBV30 with TRBJ2-4; a possible D gene is TRBD1 (5 bases). The V gene's germline CDR1 is GTSNPN and CDR2 SVGIG (reference sequence). The CDR3 is made up of 18 amino acids. Between the trimmed V and J ends, which lost 1 base and 3 bases, there was a span of 22 bases. CDR3 in amino acids: CAWSDPKWQGLGKNIQYF. The CDR3 DNA sequence: TGTGCCTGGAGTGATCCAAAATGGCAGGGATTAGGCAAAAACATTCAGTACTTC.

This clone was recorded only once. The CDR3 region has the DNA TGTGCCAGCGGCCGGGAGGGGGGAAACACAGATACGCAGTATTTT. This sequence encodes CASGREGGNTDTQYF. The V gene is TRBV2, the J gene TRBJ2-3, with 8 bases matching TRBD2. Germline-derived CDR1 and CDR2 are SNHLY and FYNNEI. CDR3 length: 15 amino acids. Trimming removed 8 bases from V and 2 bases from J; junction bases left unmatched: 9.

The chain carries TRBV4-2 and TRBJ2-1; D tentatively fits TRBD1 or TRBD2 (7 bases each). The ends were cut back, 4 bases at V and 10 bases at J, with 26 bases in the middle. The CDR3 runs to 17 residues. Germline V CDR1 and CDR2: LGHNA, YNFKEQ. CDR3: CASSLERQGLLGNEQFF. The CDR3 coding sequence is TGTGCCAGCAGCCTAGAGAGACAGGGACTACTAGGGAACGAGCAGTTCTTC.

The chain uses TRBV6-1 and TRBJ1-5; 7 bases agree with TRBD1. Germline CDR1 is MNHNS and CDR2 is SASEGT. The ends lost 5 bases at V and 6 bases at J; junction bases unmatched: 1. The CDR3 is 12 amino acids. The CDR3 DNA sequence: TGTGCCAGCAGTTCAGGGGGTCAGCCCCAGCATTTT. It specifies CASSSGGQPQHF.